Below are 23 T cell receptor beta chains sequenced from a single sample in a study of early T cells in non-severe SARS-CoV-2 infection. TCRdb reprocessed the 5' RACE reads via MiXCR and lists one record per CDR3 protein. The data hold 100,000 to 150,000 distinct CDR3 sequences, with approximately 15% observed a single time. What was sequenced was whole blood. These receptors all come from an adult who was a healthcare worker with PCR-confirmed SARS-CoV-2 infection or an uninfected control (not recorded which).

There are a few counts of this clonotype. This sequence joins TRBV11-2 and TRBJ2-1; 9 bases fit TRBD2. CDR1 and CDR2 (germline): SGHAT, FQNNGV. The CDR3 totals 17 residues. J gave up 5 bases and V 5 bases, and 13 bases lay outside the gene matches. CDR3 sequence: CASSPPGTSFFHNEQFF. The CDR3 DNA reads as TGTGCCAGCAGCCCCCCCGGGACTAGCTTTTTCCACAATGAGCAGTTCTTC.

The V and J genes are TRBV7-8 and TRBJ1-1; TRBD1 matches at 9 bases. The germline CDR1 and CDR2 sequences are SGHVS and FQNEAQ. This CDR3 spans 13 amino acids. The junction had 9 bases not matched to a gene; V was cut back by 5 bases and J by 11 bases. In DNA, the CDR3 is TGTGCCAGCAGCCCAGGACAGGGGATTTTGGCTTTCTTT. Protein: CASSPGQGILAFF.

This clonotype was recorded a few times. This chain connects TRBV27 to TRBJ2-7; TRBD2 matches 8 bases. CDR1 and CDR2 from the germline V gene are MNHEY and SMNVEV (reference sequence). The CDR3 covers 15 residues. The trim removed 5 bases at V and 2 bases at J, leaving 8 bases unmatched. CDR3 DNA: TGTGCCAGCAGTATTTCGGCGGGGGGCCCCTACGAGCAGTACTTC. It is translated as CASSISAGGPYEQYF.

This clonotype occurred a few times. V and J are TRBV5-1 and TRBJ2-7; 8 nucleotides align to TRBD1. Germline loops: CDR1 SGHRS, CDR2 YFSETQ. The V gene end was trimmed by 4 bases and the J gene end by 6 bases; junction bases not matched to a gene: 9. There are 14 residues in the CDR3. CDR3 in amino acids: CASSLDRGGSEQYF. Written as DNA, the CDR3 is TGCGCCAGCAGCCTCGACAGGGGAGGAAGCGAGCAGTACTTC. Full variable domain (missing parts from reference TRBV5-1 and TRBJ2-7): KAGVTQTPRYLIKTRGQQVTLSCSPISGHRSVSWYQQTPGQGLQFLFEYFSETQRNKGNFPGRFSGRQFSNSRSEMNVSTLELGDSALYLCASSLDRGGSEQYFGPGTRLTVT.

The chain couples TRBV14 to TRBJ2-5; 7 nucleotides line up with TRBD1. Trimming removed 4 bases from V and 4 bases from J; junction bases left unmatched: 3. The CDR3 consists of 13 residues. Germline values: CDR1 SGHDN, CDR2 FVKESK. The CDR3 is CASSPGQVETQYF. CDR3 bases: TGTGCCAGCAGCCCAGGACAGGTAGAGACCCAGTACTTC.

This clonotype has only a few counts. This chain's CDR3 is CASSHGTGRSTDTQYF. DNA for the CDR3: TGCGCCAGCAGCCACGGGACAGGGCGAAGCACAGATACGCAGTATTTT. The V call is TRBV5-1, the J call TRBJ2-3, with TRBD1 matching over 9 bases. The length of the CDR3 is 16 residues. The trim removed 4 bases at V and 0 bases at J, leaving 6 bases unmatched. Germline loops: CDR1 SGHRS, CDR2 YFSETQ.

This chain's CDR3 is CASSEPETETQYF. DNA for the CDR3: TGTGCCAGCAGTGAACCAGAAACGGAGACCCAGTACTTC. The J gene is TRBJ2-5, the V gene TRBV12-3 or TRBV12-4, with unresolved D. V was pared by 5 bases and J by 5 bases, with 12 bases between. The CDR3 length is 13 residues.

On this clonotype: At one of its ends the junction is not consistent with the germline gene, which may arise from a read error. V and J are TRBV3-1 and TRBJ2-1; tentatively, D is TRBD1 (6 bases). The length of the CDR3 is 15 residues. The germline V gene encodes CDR1 LGHDT and CDR2 YNNKEL (reference sequence). In nucleotides, the CDR3 is TGTGCCAGCAGCCAACACAGGGATGGATTCAATCAGCAGTTCTTC. Protein: CASSQHRDGFNQQFF.

The J gene is TRBJ2-4, the V gene TRBV15; D call uncertain. The germline V gene encodes CDR1 LNHNV and CDR2 YYDKDF (reference sequence). The length of the CDR3 is 13 residues. Deletions cut 4 bases from V and 7 bases from J, with 11 bases between. For the CDR3, the DNA is TGTGCCACCAGCACGGTCAACTGGAACATTCAGTACTTC. Protein product: CATSTVNWNIQYF. Full variable domain (rest looked up from reference TRBV15 and TRBJ2-4): DAMVIQNPRYQVTQFGKPVTLSCSQTLNHNVMYWYQQKSSQAPKLLFHYYDKDFNNEADTPDNFQSRRPNTSFCFLDIRSPGLGDTAMYLCATSTVNWNIQYFGAGTRLSVL.

This clonotype was counted ten times or more. The J gene is TRBJ2-5, the V gene TRBV7-6; 7 bases agree with TRBD1. The CDR3 is 15 amino acids. Germline V gene lookup returns CDR1 SGHVS and CDR2 FNYEAQ. The junction had 7 bases not matched to a gene; V was cut back by 1 base and J by 5 bases. The CDR3 sequence is CASSLVGQRRETQYF. In DNA, the CDR3 is TGTGCCAGCAGCTTAGTGGGACAGCGAAGGGAGACCCAGTACTTC.

This clonotype was seen many times. The rearrangement uses TRBV18 and TRBJ1-1; D not certain. CDR1 is KGHSH, CDR2 LQKENI, per germline. V was shortened by 4 bases and J by 4 bases, with 7 bases between the two germline ends. The CDR3 runs to 12 residues. The CDR3 nucleotides are TGTGCCAGCTCACTTCGGACCACTGAAGCTTTCTTT. Protein sequence: CASSLRTTEAFF.

The table lists this clonotype with a few counts. The J gene is TRBJ2-2, the V gene TRBV10-3; D is undetermined. CDR3 length: 14 residues. Deletions cut 3 bases from V and 3 bases from J, with 8 bases between. Per germline, CDR1 ENHRY and CDR2 SYGVKD. CDR3 bases: TGTGCCATCAGTGAACTCAGAGACACCGGGGAGCTGTTTTTT. The encoded protein is CAISELRDTGELFF.

The CDR3: CASSGQGWYDPQKTEAFF. The CDR3 region has the DNA TGTGCCAGCAGTGGACAGGGGTGGTATGACCCCCAGAAAACTGAAGCTTTCTTT. The chain couples TRBV27 to TRBJ1-1; 9 bases line up with TRBD1. J gave up 5 bases and V 5 bases, and 18 bases lay outside the gene matches. Per germline, CDR1 MNHEY and CDR2 SMNVEV (reference sequence). The CDR3 has 18 residues.

This clonotype has just a few counts. This chain links TRBV5-4 with TRBJ1-1, with D possibly matching TRBD1 (6 bases). The V end lost 4 bases, the J end lost 3 bases, and 19 bases lay between the germline ends. The V gene's germline CDR1 is SGHNT and CDR2 YYREEE (reference sequence). The CDR3 totals 16 residues. The CDR3 here is CASSADFWGRDTEAFF. In DNA form, the CDR3 reads TGTGCCAGCAGCGCTGATTTTTGGGGGCGTGACACTGAAGCTTTCTTT. Combining the CDR3 with reference TRBV5-4 and TRBJ1-1 gives the whole variable domain ETGVTQSPTHLIKTRGQQVTLRCSSQSGHNTVSWYQQALGQGPQFIFQYYREEENGRGNFPPRFSGLQFPNYSSELNVNALELDDSALYLCASSADFWGRDTEAFFGQGTRLTVV.

A few counts support this clonotype. This chain connects TRBV7-8 to TRBJ1-1; D might be TRBD1 (6 bases). V was shortened by 5 bases and J by 3 bases, with 13 bases between the two germline ends. The germline gives CDR1 SGHVS, CDR2 FQNEAQ. This CDR3 has 14 amino acids. The CDR3 sequence: CASSGVGAYTEAFF. In DNA, the CDR3 is TGTGCCAGCAGCGGAGTGGGGGCGTACACTGAAGCTTTCTTT.

This clonotype was picked up a small number of times. This rearrangement joins TRBV30 to TRBJ2-1, with TRBD1 identical over 9 bases. The ends lost 7 bases at V and 7 bases at J; junction bases unmatched: 8. The germline V gene has CDR1 GTSNPN and CDR2 SVGIG (reference sequence). This CDR3 comprises 13 residues. The CDR3 protein is CASPGTGRNEQFF. As DNA, the CDR3 is TGTGCCTCCCCCGGGACAGGGAGGAATGAGCAGTTCTTC.

As concerns this clonotype: One junction end does not reproduce the germline sequence, and a read error may be involved. The chain has TRBV7-8 and TRBJ2-3; the match to TRBD2 covers 9 bases. Germline V gene lookup returns CDR1 SGHVS and CDR2 FQNEAQ. The length of the CDR3 is 16 residues. Written as DNA, the CDR3 is TGTGTCAGCACCCTTCTTAGCGGGGGAGGCACAGATACGCAGTATTTT. Protein: CVSTLLSGGGTDTQYF.

The chain is built from TRBV5-1 and TRBJ1-2; D call uncertain. The V end lost 4 bases, the J end lost 0 bases, and 10 bases lay between the germline ends. Germline lookup yields CDR1 SGHRS and CDR2 YFSETQ. The CDR3 totals 14 residues. DNA of the CDR3: TGCGCCAGCAGCCCGGACGGCTCTAACTATGGCTACACCTTC. It translates to CASSPDGSNYGYTF.

This clonotype was seen a few times. The genes are TRBV19 and TRBJ1-2; D might be TRBD1 (6 bases). Germline V CDR1 and CDR2: LNHDA, SQIVND (reference sequence). Trimming cost V 4 bases and J 7 bases, with 16 bases left between them. The CDR3 runs to 14 residues. CDR3 residues: CASSTRQDYTGYTF. In DNA form, the CDR3 reads TGTGCCAGTAGTACCAGACAGGATTACACTGGCTACACCTTC.

This clonotype has only a few counts. The V and J genes are TRBV3-1 and TRBJ2-7; unclear D gene. The V gene's germline CDR1 is LGHDT and CDR2 YNNKEL (reference sequence). The germline V and J ends were trimmed by 0 bases and 0 bases, with 6 bases remaining between them. The CDR3 consists of 14 residues. CDR3 in DNA: TGTGCCAGCAGCCAAGAAGAAAGCTCCTACGAGCAGTACTTC. This translates into CASSQEESSYEQYF.

This clonotype was detected only a few times. The chain couples TRBV6-1 to TRBJ1-5, with no clear D. The CDR3 spans 13 residues. The germline CDR1 and CDR2 sequences are MNHNS and SASEGT. V gave up 3 bases and J gave up 6 bases, with 9 bases separating them. The CDR3 sequence: CASSEAGFQPQHF. CDR3 coding DNA: TGTGCCAGCAGTGAGGCGGGTTTTCAGCCCCAGCATTTT.

This clonotype was counted only a few times. The gene calls are TRBV5-4 and TRBJ2-6; the D is unclear. This CDR3 contains 13 residues. V was trimmed by 1 base and J by 4 bases, leaving 3 bases between them. Germline V gene data show CDR1 as SGHNT and CDR2 as YYREEE (reference sequence). CDR3 coding DNA: TGTGCCAGCAGCTTGCCCGGGGCCAACGTCCTGACTTTC. It translates to CASSLPGANVLTF.

This clonotype was seen a handful of times. The J gene is TRBJ2-3, the V gene TRBV10-2; no clear D. Germline V gene lookup returns CDR1 WSHSY and CDR2 SAAADI. Trimming removed 3 bases at V and 5 bases at J, with 12 bases between. The CDR3 totals 14 residues. The CDR3 is CASSDNGPGDTQYF. The CDR3 DNA reads as TGCGCCAGCAGTGATAATGGGCCGGGAGATACGCAGTATTTT.